This is a list of T cell receptor beta chains from one sample in a study of a mutant IDH1 vaccine in newly diagnosed glioma. The protocol was immunoSEQ multiplex PCR, while the TCRdb copy is restricted to in-frame clones and leaves out a portion. The sample includes around 50,000 clones, about 88% seen only once; the top ten take 5% to 7%. For these TCRs, the target antigens are not known. The sample consisted of PBMCs, taken from a glioma patient whose treatment included an IDH1 peptide vaccine. Receptors were obtained from a middle-aged woman with glioma. Both conserved end residues are part of each CDR3. D genes are given only for firm matches. The listing skips clone size in some rows; elsewhere it reads once, few, many or a size class.

V gene: TRBV21-1
D gene: .
clone size: .
J gene: TRBJ2-5
CDR3 protein: CAIPAAIAGRVEETQYF
CDR3 DNA: TGTGCCATCCCGGCTGCCATAGCGGGGCGGGTGGAGGAGACCCAGTACTTC

V gene: TRBV6-1
D gene: .
clone size: .
J gene: TRBJ2-7
CDR3 protein: CASSDRFYEQYF
CDR3 DNA: TGTGCCAGCAGTGACAGGTTCTACGAGCAGTACTTC

V gene: TRBV7-9
D gene: TRBD2
clone size: .
J gene: TRBJ2-7
CDR3 protein: CASTGLAYEQYF
CDR3 DNA: TGTGCCAGCACCGGACTAGCCTACGAGCAGTACTTC

V gene: TRBV2
D gene: .
clone size: few
J gene: TRBJ2-7
CDR3 protein: CASSEQGEAYEQYF
CDR3 DNA: TGTGCCAGCAGTGAACAGGGAGAAGCCTACGAGCAGTACTTC

V gene: TRBV4-1
D gene: .
clone size: .
J gene: TRBJ1-1
CDR3 protein: CASSQEVAANTEAFF
CDR3 DNA: TGCGCCAGCAGCCAAGAAGTCGCGGCGAACACTGAAGCTTTCTTT

V gene: TRBV7-6
D gene: TRBD2
clone size: .
J gene: TRBJ2-1
CDR3 protein: CASSLAGGGNEQFF
CDR3 DNA: TGTGCCAGCAGCTTAGCAGGCGGGGGCAATGAGCAGTTCTTC

V gene: TRBV7-9
D gene: TRBD2
clone size: .
J gene: TRBJ2-2
CDR3 protein: CASSSQREVAGELFF
CDR3 DNA: TGTGCCAGCAGCTCCCAGCGGGAGGTGGCCGGGGAGCTGTTTTTT

V gene: TRBV4-1
D gene: TRBD1
clone size: .
J gene: TRBJ1-1
CDR3 protein: CASSPFRGWTEAFF
CDR3 DNA: TGCGCCAGCAGCCCCTTCAGGGGGTGGACTGAAGCTTTCTTT

V gene: TRBV10-3
D gene: TRBD1
clone size: .
J gene: TRBJ1-2
CDR3 protein: CAISPATGVYGYTF
CDR3 DNA: TGTGCCATCAGTCCAGCCACAGGGGTCTATGGCTACACCTTC

V gene: TRBV4-2
D gene: TRBD2
clone size: .
J gene: TRBJ2-1
CDR3 protein: CASSPQRGTQFF
CDR3 DNA: TGTGCCAGCAGCCCCCAGCGGGGGACGCAGTTCTTC

V gene: TRBV27
D gene: TRBD1
clone size: .
J gene: TRBJ1-1
CDR3 protein: CASSLSGYRGGTEAFF
CDR3 DNA: TGTGCCAGCAGTTTATCTGGATACAGGGGGGGCACTGAAGCTTTCTTT

V gene: TRBV7-9
D gene: TRBD2
clone size: .
J gene: TRBJ2-7
CDR3 protein: CASSFSGSYEQYF
CDR3 DNA: TGTGCCAGCAGCTTTAGCGGGAGCTACGAGCAGTACTTC

V gene: TRBV2
D gene: .
clone size: .
J gene: TRBJ2-4
CDR3 protein: CASWWGSKTKNIQYF
CDR3 DNA: TGTGCCAGCTGGTGGGGTAGCAAGACCAAAAACATTCAGTACTTC

V gene: TRBV7-8
D gene: .
clone size: .
J gene: TRBJ1-1
CDR3 protein: CASSLEGYRRNTEAFF
CDR3 DNA: TGTGCCAGCAGCTTAGAAGGGTACAGAAGGAACACTGAAGCTTTCTTT

V gene: TRBV4-3
D gene: TRBD1
clone size: .
J gene: TRBJ1-6
CDR3 protein: CASSLIGTGGSPLHF
CDR3 DNA: TGCGCCAGCAGCCTCATCGGGACAGGAGGATCACCCCTCCACTTT

V gene: TRBV29-1
D gene: .
clone size: .
J gene: TRBJ2-7
CDR3 protein: CSALSTTTTYEQYF
CDR3 DNA: TGCAGCGCCTTATCGACCACAACGACCTACGAGCAGTACTTC

V gene: TRBV6-5
D gene: .
clone size: .
J gene: TRBJ1-1
CDR3 protein: CASSYSEGTNTEAFF
CDR3 DNA: TGTGCCAGCAGTTACTCTGAGGGGACGAACACTGAAGCTTTCTTT

V gene: TRBV10-3
D gene: TRBD1
clone size: .
J gene: TRBJ2-7
CDR3 protein: CATSTPGTGSEQYF
CDR3 DNA: TGTGCCACCTCCACTCCAGGGACAGGGTCCGAGCAGTACTTC

V gene: TRBV5-1
D gene: .
clone size: .
J gene: TRBJ1-4
CDR3 protein: CASSFGRGTSRTNEKLFF
CDR3 DNA: TGCGCCAGCAGCTTTGGGAGGGGAACTAGTAGGACTAATGAAAAACTGTTTTTT

V gene: TRBV29-1
D gene: .
clone size: .
J gene: TRBJ2-1
CDR3 protein: CSVHRANINEQFF
CDR3 DNA: TGCAGCGTCCACAGGGCGAATATCAATGAGCAGTTCTTC

V gene: TRBV9
D gene: .
clone size: few
J gene: TRBJ1-5
CDR3 protein: CASIRPQLEPQHF
CDR3 DNA: TGTGCCAGCATCCGGCCTCAGCTGGAGCCCCAGCATTTT

V gene: TRBV19
D gene: .
clone size: once
J gene: TRBJ2-1
CDR3 protein: CASSIGGRAYNEQFF
CDR3 DNA: TGTGCCAGTAGTATAGGAGGGCGGGCCTACAATGAGCAGTTCTTC

V gene: TRBV19
D gene: TRBD1
clone size: .
J gene: TRBJ1-5
CDR3 protein: CASSPDRGYSNQPQHF
CDR3 DNA: TGTGCCAGTTCCCCAGACAGGGGGTATAGCAATCAGCCCCAGCATTTT

V gene: TRBV7-9
D gene: .
clone size: .
J gene: TRBJ2-7
CDR3 protein: CASSPRQVPYEQYF
CDR3 DNA: TGTGCCAGCAGCCCGCGACAGGTCCCCTACGAGCAGTACTTC

V gene: TRBV5-1
D gene: TRBD1
clone size: .
J gene: TRBJ2-2
CDR3 protein: CASSLRDRGSTGELFF
CDR3 DNA: TGCGCCAGCAGCTTGCGGGACAGGGGTAGCACCGGGGAGCTGTTTTTT

V gene: TRBV7-9
D gene: TRBD1
clone size: once
J gene: TRBJ2-5
CDR3 protein: CASSLEQGVKTQYF
CDR3 DNA: TGTGCCAGCAGCTTGGAGCAGGGGGTAAAGACCCAGTACTTC

V gene: TRBV7-9
D gene: TRBD1
clone size: .
J gene: TRBJ1-3
CDR3 protein: CASSLTGTRNTIYF
CDR3 DNA: TGTGCCAGCAGCCTGACAGGGACTCGGAACACCATATATTTT

V gene: TRBV19
D gene: TRBD1
clone size: .
J gene: TRBJ1-5
CDR3 protein: CASSIRDRNQPQHF
CDR3 DNA: TGTGCCAGTAGTATTCGGGACAGAAATCAGCCCCAGCATTTT

V gene: TRBV4-3
D gene: .
clone size: .
J gene: TRBJ1-6
CDR3 protein: CASSQSTVRSPLHF
CDR3 DNA: TGCGCCAGCAGCCAGTCCACCGTTAGGTCACCCCTCCACTTT

V gene: TRBV2
D gene: .
clone size: .
J gene: TRBJ2-4
CDR3 protein: CASRVGTVGGNIQYF
CDR3 DNA: TGTGCCAGCAGAGTCGGGACAGTCGGGGGGAACATTCAGTACTTC

V gene: TRBV4-3
D gene: .
clone size: .
J gene: TRBJ1-1
CDR3 protein: CASSQEGRAAVNTEAFF
CDR3 DNA: TGCGCCAGCAGCCAAGAAGGCAGGGCTGCGGTGAACACTGAAGCTTTCTTT

V gene: TRBV19
D gene: TRBD1
clone size: .
J gene: TRBJ2-6
CDR3 protein: CASSPPGTGSSGANVLTF
CDR3 DNA: TGTGCCAGTAGCCCTCCTGGGACAGGGTCTTCTGGGGCCAACGTCCTGACTTTC

V gene: TRBV18
D gene: TRBD1
clone size: .
J gene: TRBJ2-5
CDR3 protein: CASSSRQGEETQYF
CDR3 DNA: TGTGCCAGCTCATCTAGACAGGGAGAAGAGACCCAGTACTTC

V gene: TRBV10-3
D gene: .
clone size: .
J gene: TRBJ2-7
CDR3 protein: CAISKPPPPGLHLYEQYF
CDR3 DNA: TGTGCCATCAGTAAACCCCCCCCACCAGGGCTTCATCTCTACGAGCAGTACTTC

V gene: TRBV9
D gene: .
clone size: .
J gene: TRBJ1-1
CDR3 protein: CASSVSSRLPEAFF
CDR3 DNA: TGTGCCAGCAGCGTTTCATCCAGGCTCCCTGAAGCTTTCTTT

V gene: TRBV30
D gene: .
clone size: .
J gene: TRBJ1-5
CDR3 protein: CAWRQGQGQPQHF
CDR3 DNA: TGTGCCTGGAGGCAGGGGCAGGGTCAGCCCCAGCATTTT

V gene: TRBV10-3
D gene: TRBD1
clone size: .
J gene: TRBJ1-1
CDR3 protein: CAISEGMVTGAYKGTEAFF
CDR3 DNA: TGTGCCATCAGTGAGGGGATGGTGACAGGGGCCTACAAGGGGACTGAAGCTTTCTTT

V gene: TRBV7-2
D gene: TRBD1
clone size: .
J gene: TRBJ1-6
CDR3 protein: CASSAVWTGQNSPLHF
CDR3 DNA: TGTGCCAGCAGCGCAGTATGGACAGGCCAAAATTCACCCCTCCACTTT

V gene: TRBV6-5
D gene: TRBD1
clone size: .
J gene: TRBJ1-2
CDR3 protein: CASSKRTGWNGYTF
CDR3 DNA: TGTGCCAGCAGCAAGAGGACAGGGTGGAATGGCTACACCTTC

V gene: TRBV5-6
D gene: TRBD1
clone size: .
J gene: TRBJ1-1
CDR3 protein: CASSFEPERGRVNTEAFF
CDR3 DNA: TGTGCCAGCAGCTTCGAACCGGAGAGGGGGCGCGTGAACACTGAAGCTTTCTTT

V gene: TRBV6-4
D gene: .
clone size: .
J gene: TRBJ2-1
CDR3 protein: CASSDAANNEQFF
CDR3 DNA: TGTGCCAGCAGTGATGCAGCTAACAATGAGCAGTTCTTC

V gene: TRBV7-2
D gene: .
clone size: .
J gene: TRBJ1-6
CDR3 protein: CASSYQIYTDSPLHF
CDR3 DNA: TGTGCCAGCAGCTACCAGATCTACACCGATTCACCCCTCCACTTT

V gene: TRBV7-9
D gene: .
clone size: medium-sized
J gene: TRBJ2-3
CDR3 protein: CASSSRANTDTQYF
CDR3 DNA: TGTGCCAGCAGCTCCCGGGCCAACACAGATACGCAGTATTTT

V gene: TRBV2
D gene: TRBD1
clone size: few
J gene: TRBJ2-7
CDR3 protein: CASSPTGDYEQYF
CDR3 DNA: TGTGCCAGCAGTCCGACAGGGGACTACGAGCAGTACTTC

V gene: TRBV29-1
D gene: TRBD1
clone size: .
J gene: TRBJ1-5
CDR3 protein: CSVGQGDQPQHF
CDR3 DNA: TGCAGCGTTGGACAGGGGGATCAGCCCCAGCATTTT

V gene: TRBV15
D gene: .
clone size: few
J gene: TRBJ1-1
CDR3 protein: CATSRDVNTEAFF
CDR3 DNA: TGTGCCACCAGCAGAGACGTGAACACTGAAGCTTTCTTT

V gene: TRBV5-6
D gene: .
clone size: .
J gene: TRBJ2-1
CDR3 protein: CASSLWTAPYNEQFF
CDR3 DNA: TGTGCCAGCAGCTTGTGGACTGCACCTTACAATGAGCAGTTCTTC

V gene: TRBV29-1
D gene: TRBD1
clone size: .
J gene: TRBJ1-1
CDR3 protein: CSVARGSEAFF
CDR3 DNA: TGCAGCGTGGCCAGGGGGAGCGAAGCTTTCTTT